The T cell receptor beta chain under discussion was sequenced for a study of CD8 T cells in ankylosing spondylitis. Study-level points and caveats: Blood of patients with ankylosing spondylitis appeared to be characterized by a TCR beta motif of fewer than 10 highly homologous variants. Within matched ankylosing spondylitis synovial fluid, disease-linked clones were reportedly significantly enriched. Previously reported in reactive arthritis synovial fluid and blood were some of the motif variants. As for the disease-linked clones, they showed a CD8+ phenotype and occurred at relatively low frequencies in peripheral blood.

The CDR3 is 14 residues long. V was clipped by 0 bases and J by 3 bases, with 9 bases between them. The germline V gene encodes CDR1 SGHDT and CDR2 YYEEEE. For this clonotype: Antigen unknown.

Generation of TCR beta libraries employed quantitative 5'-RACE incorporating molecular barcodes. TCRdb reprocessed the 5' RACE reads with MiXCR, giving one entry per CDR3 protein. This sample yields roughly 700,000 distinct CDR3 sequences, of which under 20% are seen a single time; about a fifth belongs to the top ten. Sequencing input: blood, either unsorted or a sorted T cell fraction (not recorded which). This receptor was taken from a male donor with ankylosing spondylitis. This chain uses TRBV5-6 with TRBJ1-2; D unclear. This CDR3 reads CASSLGDHYYGYTF. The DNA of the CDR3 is TGTGCCAGCAGCTTGGGGGATCACTACTATGGCTACACCTTC. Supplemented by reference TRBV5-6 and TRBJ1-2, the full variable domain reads DAGVTQSPTHLIKTRGQQVTLRCSPKSGHDTVSWYQQALGQGPQFIFQYYEEEERQRGNFPDRFSGHQFPNYSSELNVNALLLGDSALYLCASSLGDHYYGYTFGSGTRLTVV.